Included here is one T cell receptor (beta chain) sequence, with context. A few counts support this clonotype. No cognate antigen has been identified for it. It has no much larger one-base neighbor in the sample; base qualities were not kept. This sample's time point label indicates: patch test 1, 2 weeks after DPC sensitization. Read against the paper, the sample's treatment or condition label means: therapeutic diphenylcyclopropenone sensitization with weekly scalp DPC. At each patch-test visit, blood was drawn before the patch test was applied. Patients were eligible if aged 18 to 70, diagnosed with alopecia and judged suitable for DPC therapy, and pregnant patients were excluded. Total RNA was isolated from unfractionated whole blood collected in Tempus Blood RNA tubes. Libraries were built with RACE. The instrument given in TCRdb is NextSeq 500. During library preparation, unique molecular identifiers were attached to individual cDNA molecules so that TCRs could be counted quantitatively and reproducibly. Each blood RNA sample was used to sequence both TCR alpha and TCR beta chains. The paper's data handling went like this. Samples had a median of roughly 99,000 TCRs, with a range from roughly 23,224 to 700,000. V, J and CDR3 annotation of the TCR reads was carried out using the Decombinator software suite. For the PS versus PT1 abundance plots, all samples were subsampled to the same number of TCRs (28,000). Expanded TCRs were defined as absent before sensitization and observed at least eight times at the 2-week time point. TCRdb applied fastp at Q25 and MiXCR to the public reads, then kept only in-frame beta chains. Each record represents a unique CDR3 protein, reported with the most common genes and DNA among its rows. The V and J calls and clone size are TCRdb's, not the authors'. The sample has around 110,000 distinct CDR3 sequences on record, about an eighth of them singletons. The ten largest clones take up over 1.1% of the sample.

The sample belongs to a study of human T cells and chemical hapten exposure (dated by TCRdb to 2020 to 2022). Looking at the study overall: For sensitization, 2% DPC in acetone was applied to a roughly 2 cm by roughly 2 cm area of upper inner arm skin. Throughout the study period of 20 to 25 weeks, patients also received therapeutic DPC doses to the scalp every week. Patch testing was performed on the upper back with Finn chambers containing 0.01% DPC, and the patch tests were scored after 6 days according to International Contact Dermatitis Research Group standards. Alopecia areata with under or over 50% scalp involvement, alopecia totalis and alopecia universalis were represented in the patient cohort, which was mostly female. Libraries were pooled for sequencing, and per-sample TCR yields varied mainly because of small differences in library volumes within the pool. In alopecia patients, the study followed how the peripheral blood TCR repertoire changed in vivo over primary and secondary sensitization to diphenylcyclopropenone (DPC), a hapten. Patient blood was sampled pre-sensitization (week 0) and at 2, 6 and about 24 weeks after DPC sensitization. About 27 alopecia patients gave blood for TCR sequencing at one to four time points (pre-sensitization, 2, 6 and 24 weeks).

Broader findings and caveats from the paper: Because all patients had alopecia, a presumed autoimmune disease, the immune response of the patients might differ from that of healthy individuals. Patch test score correlated positively with the number of PT1 expanded TCRs, reaching significance at thresholds 8, 16 and 32 but not at 4. Repeated subsampling changed both the strength of the expansion versus patch-test correlation and the threshold at which that correlation became significant. The number of TCRs above 1 in 1000 frequency did not change with DPC sensitization; there was no evidence of global repertoire structure alterations. Significantly more large CDR3 similarity clusters were formed by expanded TCRs than by pre-sensitization or healthy control sets, consistent with antigen-driven responses.

The sample was whole blood, taken in connection with sensitization to the hapten diphenylcyclopropenone (DPC). The sequence derives from a woman between 45 and 60 years old with alopecia areata. Some clones in this sample may be carry-over from other donors' samples.

The nucleotides read TGTGCCAGCAGACATCCTCAGGGCAGGCAAGGCCACGAGCAGTACTTC. Translated, it gives CASRHPQGRQGHEQYF. The chain is encoded by TRBV28 joined to TRBJ2-7; the D segment could be TRBD1, given 5 matching bases. The junction carries 23 bases between V and J, which are trimmed by 6 bases and 5 bases respectively. The CDR3 holds 16 amino acids from the cysteine to the phenylalanine. Just the 48-base CDR3 DNA is kept, in frame starting at base 1. For CDR1 and CDR2, the germline V gene lists MDHEN and SYDVKM.